This TCR beta chain was recovered during a study of Ad26.COV2.S vaccination and SARS-CoV-2 variants. On the study more broadly: Donor was in the COV1001 Ad26.COV2.S trial arm. Study results and limitations: Analyses of TCR breadth and depth may have underestimated total T cell responses.

TCRdb's copy holds only in-frame clones and misses some; the assay was immunoSEQ multiplex PCR. The sample includes 300,000 to 350,000 clones, around 88% of them seen just once. The germline gives CDR1 SGHNT, CDR2 YYREEE (reference sequence). Trimming shortened V by 4 bases and J by 0 bases, and 14 bases separated the two germline ends. This CDR3 is 17 amino acids long. This clone has a single count. The antigen is unknown. Noted treatment: over 15 received Ad26.COV2.S at low or high dose, single or two shots; 5 received placebo; per-sample allocation not given. Samples analyzed were those drawn on day 63 after the first vaccine or placebo injection. The individual, an adult aged 18-55 years, was a donor in Boston. Vaccine was an Ad26 vector expressing Wuhan-strain SARS-CoV-2 spike.

The sample consisted of peripheral blood, taken in a trial of Ad26.COV2.S vaccine versus placebo. The source of this sequence is a person between 18 and 60 years old who received the Ad26.COV2.S COVID-19 vaccine or a placebo. The chain combines TRBV5-4 with TRBJ1-6, with a tentative D call TRBD1 (6 bases). CDR3 amino acids: CASSVGGGFSYNSPLHF. CDR3 DNA: TGTGCCAGCAGCGTAGGGGGGGGTTTCTCCTATAATTCACCCCTCCACTTT.